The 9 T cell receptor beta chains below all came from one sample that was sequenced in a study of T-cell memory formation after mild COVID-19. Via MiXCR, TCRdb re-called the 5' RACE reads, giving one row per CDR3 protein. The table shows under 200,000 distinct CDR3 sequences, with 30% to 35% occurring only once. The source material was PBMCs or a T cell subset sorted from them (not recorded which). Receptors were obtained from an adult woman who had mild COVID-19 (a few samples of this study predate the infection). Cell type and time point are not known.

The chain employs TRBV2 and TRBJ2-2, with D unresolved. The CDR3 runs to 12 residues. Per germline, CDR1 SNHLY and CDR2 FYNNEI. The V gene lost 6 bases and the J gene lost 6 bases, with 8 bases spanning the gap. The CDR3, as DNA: TGTGCCAGCAGGCCCAGCGCCGGGGAGCTGTTTTTT. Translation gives CASRPSAGELFF.

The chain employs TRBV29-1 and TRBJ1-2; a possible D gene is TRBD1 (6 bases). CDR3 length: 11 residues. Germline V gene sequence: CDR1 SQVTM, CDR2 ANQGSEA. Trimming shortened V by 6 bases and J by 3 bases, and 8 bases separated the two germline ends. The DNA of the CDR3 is TGCAGCGTCCCAGGGGACTATGGCTACACCTTC. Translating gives CSVPGDYGYTF.

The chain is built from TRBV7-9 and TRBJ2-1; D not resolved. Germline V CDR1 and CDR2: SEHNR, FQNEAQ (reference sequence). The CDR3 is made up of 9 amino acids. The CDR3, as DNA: TGTCTTGCGGATAATGAGCAGTTCTTC. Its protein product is CLADNEQFF. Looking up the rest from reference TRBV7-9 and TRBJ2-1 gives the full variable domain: DTGVSQNPRHKITKRGQNVTFRCDPISEHNRLYWYRQTLGQGPEFLTYFQNEAQLEKSRLLSDRFSAERPKGSFSTLEIQRTEQGDSAMYLCLADNEQFFGPGTRLTVL.

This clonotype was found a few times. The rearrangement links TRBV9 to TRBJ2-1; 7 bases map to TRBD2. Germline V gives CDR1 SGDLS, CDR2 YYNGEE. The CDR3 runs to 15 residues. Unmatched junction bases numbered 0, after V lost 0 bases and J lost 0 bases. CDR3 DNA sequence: TGTGCCAGCAGCGTAGGCGGGGGCTCCTACAATGAGCAGTTCTTC. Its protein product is CASSVGGGSYNEQFF.

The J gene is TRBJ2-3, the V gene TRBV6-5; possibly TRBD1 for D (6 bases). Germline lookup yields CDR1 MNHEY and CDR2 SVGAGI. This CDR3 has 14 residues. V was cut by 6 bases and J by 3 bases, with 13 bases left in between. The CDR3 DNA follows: TGTGCCAGCAGACGACAGGCAATAACAGATACGCAGTATTTT. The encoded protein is CASRRQAITDTQYF.

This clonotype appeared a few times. The CDR3 spells CASSFGRGVQETQYF. Written as DNA, the CDR3 is TGCGCCAGCAGCTTCGGGCGGGGGGTCCAAGAGACCCAGTACTTC. This rearrangement joins TRBV5-1 to TRBJ2-5, with 8 bases that match TRBD2. CDR1 is SGHRS and CDR2 is YFSETQ in the germline V gene. Losses at the gene ends were 2 bases for V and 1 base for J; bases not matched to a gene: 4. The CDR3 contains 15 residues.

CDR3 DNA sequence: TGTGCCAGCAGTCCCAGGGGGTCTGAAGCTTTCTTT. Its protein product is CASSPRGSEAFF. The rearrangement uses TRBV28 and TRBJ1-1, with 7 positions matching TRBD1. The CDR3 is 12 residues long. The V gene end was trimmed by 5 bases and the J gene end by 6 bases; junction bases not matched to a gene: 3. Germline V gene data show CDR1 as MDHEN and CDR2 as SYDVKM.

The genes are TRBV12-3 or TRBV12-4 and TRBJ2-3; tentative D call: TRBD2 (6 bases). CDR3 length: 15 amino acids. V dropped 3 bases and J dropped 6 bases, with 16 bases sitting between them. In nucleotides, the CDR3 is TGTGCCAGCAGTTTGGCGGGGCCATCTAGGGATACGCAGTATTTT. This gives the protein CASSLAGPSRDTQYF.

CDR3 amino acids: CASSQTLQANSYEQYF. CDR3 coding DNA: TGTGCCAGCAGCCAAACCTTGCAGGCAAACTCCTACGAGCAGTACTTC. The chain uses TRBV3-1 and TRBJ2-7; D not certain. Deletions cut 2 bases from V and 0 bases from J, with 14 bases between. The germline gives CDR1 LGHDT, CDR2 YNNKEL (reference sequence). CDR3 length: 16 amino acids.